Each of the 8 T cell receptor beta chains below was sequenced from the same sample in a study of early T cells in non-severe SARS-CoV-2 infection. Each CDR3 protein gets one entry after TCRdb re-called the 5' RACE reads with MiXCR. The sample lists tens of thousands of distinct CDR3 sequences; under 7% were seen once. The specimen sequenced was whole blood. The source of these receptors is an adult who was a healthcare worker with PCR-confirmed SARS-CoV-2 infection or an uninfected control (not recorded which).

This sequence joins TRBV7-9 and TRBJ2-1, with D unresolved. Germline CDR1 reads SEHNR; CDR2 reads FQNEAQ (reference sequence). The CDR3 loop spans 11 amino acids. V was shortened by 7 bases and J by 4 bases, with 5 bases between the two germline ends. CDR3 protein: CASNPYNEQFF. The CDR3 nucleotides read TGTGCCAGCAACCCTTACAATGAGCAGTTCTTC.

This clonotype turned up a few times. The chain is built from TRBV18 and TRBJ2-7; D gene uncertain. CDR3 length: 13 amino acids. Germline V lookup: CDR1 KGHSH, CDR2 LQKENI. The V gene lost 6 bases and the J gene lost 3 bases, with 12 bases spanning the gap. The CDR3 DNA sequence: TGTGCCAGCTCGGGCGTATTGAACTACGAGCAGTACTTC. It yields the protein CASSGVLNYEQYF.

This clonotype has at least ten counts. The gene calls are TRBV21-1 and TRBJ2-5; TRBD2 was called by the table and not checked on the DNA. TRBV21-1 is termed a pseudogene. This CDR3 is 16 amino acids long. The CDR3, as DNA: TGTGCCAGCAGCACCAGACTAGCAGACCGACAAGAGACCCAGTACTTC. It translates to CASSTRLADRQETQYF.

This clonotype was seen at least ten times. The chain couples TRBV7-6 to TRBJ2-1; no firm D call. CDR1 SGHVS and CDR2 FNYEAQ come from the germline V gene. CDR3 length equals 16 residues. The V end was cut by 5 bases, the J end by 0 bases, with 14 bases between. This CDR3 reads CASSRPTSSSYNEQFF. CDR3 nucleotide sequence: TGTGCCAGCAGCCGACCGACCTCAAGCTCCTACAATGAGCAGTTCTTC. The full variable domain, its missing parts supplied by reference TRBV7-6 and TRBJ2-1, is GAGVSQSPRYKVTKRGQDVALRCDPISGHVSLYWYRQALGQGPEFLTYFNYEAQQDKSGLPNDRFSAERPEGSISTLTIQRTEQRDSAMYRCASSRPTSSSYNEQFFGPGTRLTVL.

This clonotype was observed many times. At one end, the junction sequence differs from germline, possibly due to a read error. V gene TRBV27 combines with J gene TRBJ2-5, with 8 bases identical to TRBD2. The CDR3 consists of 14 residues. Germline V CDR1 and CDR2: MNHEY, SMNVEV (reference sequence). The CDR3 bases are TGTGCCACCAGTAATCGGGGGGGCCAAGAGACCCAGTACTTC. It translates to CATSNRGGQETQYF.

In its sample, this clonotype was seen a few times. This chain connects TRBV4-1 to TRBJ2-7; D ambiguous. The germline V gene encodes CDR1 MGHRA and CDR2 YSYEKL. CDR3 length: 14 residues. V gave up 1 base and J gave up 7 bases, with 14 bases separating them. CDR3: CASSQGNRATEQYF. Written as DNA, the CDR3 is TGCGCCAGCAGCCAAGGGAACAGAGCTACGGAGCAGTACTTC.

This clonotype was seen a few times. The genes are TRBV11-2 and TRBJ2-5, with D possibly matching TRBD1 (6 bases). CDR3 size: 13 residues. The V and J ends lost 3 bases and 2 bases respectively, with 7 bases between them. CDR1 is SGHAT and CDR2 is FQNNGV in the germline V gene. In DNA, the CDR3 is TGTGCCAGCAGCTTTAGGGGGCAAGAGACCCAGTACTTC. This translates into CASSFRGQETQYF.

The V gene is TRBV11-3, the J gene TRBJ2-1; D is possibly TRBD2 (6 bases). V was shortened by 4 bases and J by 7 bases, with 17 bases between the two germline ends. Per germline, CDR1 SGHNT and CDR2 YENEEA. This CDR3 region has 15 residues. The CDR3 protein is CASSSEGATGNEQFF. Here the CDR3 DNA reads TGTGCCAGCAGCTCGGAGGGAGCCACTGGGAATGAGCAGTTCTTC.